The source of this T cell receptor (beta chain) is a study of blood T cell repertoires in COVID-19. Across the study: Collection of acute and convalescent COVID-19 samples took place in the United States, Italy and Spain. The analysed material was cDNA or gDNA that came from T cells, B-cell-depleted T cells, or PBMCs.

The ends lost 6 bases at V and 3 bases at J; junction bases unmatched: 7. Germline V lookup: CDR1 MNHNY, CDR2 SVGAGI (reference sequence). The CDR3 consists of 15 residues. In the study's own analysis: For nucleated cells, counts were estimated from reference gene primer amplification. The assay was immunoSEQ multiplex PCR, and TCRdb's table has in-frame clones only and misses some. D and trimming were read from the DNA, whereas the V and J calls and clone size are those reported in that table. Here the sample spans about 200,000 clones, around nine tenths being singletons. The receptor was derived from a man between 18 and 35 years old with active or convalescent COVID-19. The sequenced sample consisted of peripheral blood. This chain links TRBV6-6 with TRBJ2-2, with 7 bases aligning to TRBD1. Written as DNA, the CDR3 is TGTGCCAGCAGGGGCCCAGGGGGTCACACCGGGGAGCTGTTTTTT. Translated, it gives CASRGPGGHTGELFF.